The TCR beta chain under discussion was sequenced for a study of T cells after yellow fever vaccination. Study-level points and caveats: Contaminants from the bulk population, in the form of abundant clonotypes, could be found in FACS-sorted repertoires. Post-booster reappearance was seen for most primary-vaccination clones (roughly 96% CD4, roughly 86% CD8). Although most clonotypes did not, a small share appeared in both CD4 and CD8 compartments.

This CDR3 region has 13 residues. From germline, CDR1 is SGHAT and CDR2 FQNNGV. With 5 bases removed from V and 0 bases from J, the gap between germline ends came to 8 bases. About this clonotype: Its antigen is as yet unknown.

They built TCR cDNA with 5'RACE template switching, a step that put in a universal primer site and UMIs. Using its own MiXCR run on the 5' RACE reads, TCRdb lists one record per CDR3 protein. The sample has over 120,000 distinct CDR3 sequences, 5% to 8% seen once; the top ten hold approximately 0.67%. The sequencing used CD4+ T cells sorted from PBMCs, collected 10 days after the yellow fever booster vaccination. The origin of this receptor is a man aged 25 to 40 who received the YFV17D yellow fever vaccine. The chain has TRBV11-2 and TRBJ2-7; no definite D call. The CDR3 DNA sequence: TGTGCCAGCAGCGTTAGTAGCTCCTACGAGCAGTACTTC. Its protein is CASSVSSSYEQYF. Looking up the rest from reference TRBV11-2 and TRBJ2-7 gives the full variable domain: EAGVAQSPRYKIIEKRQSVAFWCNPISGHATLYWYQQILGQGPKLLIQFQNNGVVDDSQLPKDRFSAERLKGVDSTLKIQPAKLEDSAVYLCASSVSSSYEQYFGPGTRLTVT.